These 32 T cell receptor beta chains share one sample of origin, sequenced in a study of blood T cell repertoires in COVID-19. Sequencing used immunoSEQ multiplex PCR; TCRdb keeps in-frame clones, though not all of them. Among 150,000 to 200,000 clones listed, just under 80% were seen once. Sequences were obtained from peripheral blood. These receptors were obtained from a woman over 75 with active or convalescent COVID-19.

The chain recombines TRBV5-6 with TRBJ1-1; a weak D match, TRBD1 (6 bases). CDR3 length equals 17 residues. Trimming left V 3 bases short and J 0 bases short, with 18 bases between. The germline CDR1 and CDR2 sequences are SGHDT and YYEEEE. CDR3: CASSSDYRANMNTEAFF. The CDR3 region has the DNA TGTGCCAGCAGCTCCGATTACAGGGCGAACATGAACACTGAAGCTTTCTTT.

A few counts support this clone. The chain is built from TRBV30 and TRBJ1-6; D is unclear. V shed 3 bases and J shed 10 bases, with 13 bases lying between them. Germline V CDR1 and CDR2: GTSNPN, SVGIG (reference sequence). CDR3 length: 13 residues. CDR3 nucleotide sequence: TGTGCCTGGAGGCGGGAGTCGTCATCACCCCTCCACTTT. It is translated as CAWRRESSSPLHF.

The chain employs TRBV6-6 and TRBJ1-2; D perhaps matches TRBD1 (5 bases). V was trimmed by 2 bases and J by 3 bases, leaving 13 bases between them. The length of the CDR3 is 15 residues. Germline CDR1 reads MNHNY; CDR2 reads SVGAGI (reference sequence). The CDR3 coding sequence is TGTGCCAGCAGTTACGCCGGAGACAGCCACTATGGCTACACCTTC. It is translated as CASSYAGDSHYGYTF.

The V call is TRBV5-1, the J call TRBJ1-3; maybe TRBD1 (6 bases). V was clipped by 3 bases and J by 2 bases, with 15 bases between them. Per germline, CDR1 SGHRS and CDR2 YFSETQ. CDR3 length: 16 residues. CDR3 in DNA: TGCGCCAGCAGCTCAGAACCCAGGGGTACTGGAAACACCATATATTTT. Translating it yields CASSSEPRGTGNTIYF. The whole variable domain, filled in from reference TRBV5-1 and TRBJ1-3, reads KAGVTQTPRYLIKTRGQQVTLSCSPISGHRSVSWYQQTPGQGLQFLFEYFSETQRNKGNFPGRFSGRQFSNSRSEMNVSTLELGDSALYLCASSSEPRGTGNTIYFGEGSWLTVV.

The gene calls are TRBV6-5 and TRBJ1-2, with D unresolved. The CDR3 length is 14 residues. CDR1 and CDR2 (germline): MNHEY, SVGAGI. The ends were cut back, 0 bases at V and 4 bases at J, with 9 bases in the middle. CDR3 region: CASSYSAASYGYTF. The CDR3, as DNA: TGTGCCAGCAGTTACTCTGCGGCCAGCTATGGCTACACCTTC.

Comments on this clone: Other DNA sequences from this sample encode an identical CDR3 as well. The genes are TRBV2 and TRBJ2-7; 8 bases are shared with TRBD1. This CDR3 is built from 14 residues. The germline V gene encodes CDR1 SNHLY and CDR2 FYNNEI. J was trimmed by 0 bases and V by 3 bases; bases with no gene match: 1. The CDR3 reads CASSDQGASYEQYF. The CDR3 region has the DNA TGTGCCAGCAGTGATCAGGGGGCCTCCTACGAGCAGTACTTC.

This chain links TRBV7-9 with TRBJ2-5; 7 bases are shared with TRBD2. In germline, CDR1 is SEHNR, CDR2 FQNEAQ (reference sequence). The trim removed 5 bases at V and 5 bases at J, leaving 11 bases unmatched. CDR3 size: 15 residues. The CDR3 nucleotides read TGTGCCAGCAGCCCGCCCCTAAGCGGGGAGGAGACCCAGTACTTC. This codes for CASSPPLSGEETQYF.

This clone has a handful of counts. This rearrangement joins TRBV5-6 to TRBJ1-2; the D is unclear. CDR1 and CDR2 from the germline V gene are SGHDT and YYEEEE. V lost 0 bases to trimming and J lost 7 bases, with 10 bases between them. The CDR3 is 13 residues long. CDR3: CASSLDFEGGYTF. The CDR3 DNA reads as TGTGCCAGCAGCTTGGACTTCGAGGGTGGCTACACCTTC.

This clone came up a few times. The chain's CDR3 is CASSQGLAAPYNEQFF. The CDR3 DNA is TGCGCCAGCAGCCAAGGACTAGCGGCGCCCTACAATGAGCAGTTCTTC. The chain joins TRBV4-1 to TRBJ2-1; the match to TRBD2 covers 9 bases. After removal of 1 base from V and 2 bases from J, the junction contained 3 bases not matched to a gene. The germline gives CDR1 MGHRA, CDR2 YSYEKL. The CDR3 length is 16 residues.

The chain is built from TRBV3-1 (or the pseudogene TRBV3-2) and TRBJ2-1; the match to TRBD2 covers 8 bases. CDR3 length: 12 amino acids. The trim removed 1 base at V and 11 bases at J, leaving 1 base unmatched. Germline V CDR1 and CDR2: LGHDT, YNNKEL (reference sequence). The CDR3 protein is CASSQAGGQQFF. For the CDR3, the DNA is TGTGCCAGCAGCCAAGCGGGGGGGCAGCAGTTCTTC.

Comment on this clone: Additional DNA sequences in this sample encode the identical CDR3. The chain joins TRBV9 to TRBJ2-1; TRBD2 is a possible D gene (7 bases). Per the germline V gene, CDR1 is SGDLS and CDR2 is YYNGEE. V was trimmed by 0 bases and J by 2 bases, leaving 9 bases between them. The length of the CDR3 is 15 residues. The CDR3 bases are TGTGCCAGCAGCGTAGGGGGGGGCACCTACAATGAGCAGTTCTTC. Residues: CASSVGGGTYNEQFF.

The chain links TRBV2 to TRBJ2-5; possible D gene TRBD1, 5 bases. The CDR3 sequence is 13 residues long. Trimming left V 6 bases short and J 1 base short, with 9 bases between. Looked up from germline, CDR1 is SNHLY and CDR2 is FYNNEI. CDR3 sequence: CASRDRIQETQYF. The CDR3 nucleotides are TGTGCCAGCAGAGACAGAATCCAAGAGACCCAGTACTTC.

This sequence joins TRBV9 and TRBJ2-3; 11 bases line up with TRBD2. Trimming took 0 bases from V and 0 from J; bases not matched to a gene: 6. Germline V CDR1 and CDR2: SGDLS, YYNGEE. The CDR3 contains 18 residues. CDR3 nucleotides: TGTGCCAGCAGCGTAGCTAGCGGGGGGCCCACTAGCACAGATACGCAGTATTTT. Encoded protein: CASSVASGGPTSTDTQYF.

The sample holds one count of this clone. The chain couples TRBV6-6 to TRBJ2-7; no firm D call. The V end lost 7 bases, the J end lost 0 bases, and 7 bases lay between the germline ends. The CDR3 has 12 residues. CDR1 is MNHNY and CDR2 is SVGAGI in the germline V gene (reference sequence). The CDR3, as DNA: TGTGCCAGCATGCCTAGCTCCTACGAGCAGTACTTC. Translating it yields CASMPSSYEQYF.

The CDR3 loop is CASSPSLRVGNQPQHF. The CDR3 DNA follows: TGTGCCAGCAGTCCGTCCCTCAGGGTGGGCAATCAGCCCCAGCATTTT. This chain links TRBV27 with TRBJ1-5, with a tentative D call TRBD1 (5 bases). CDR1 is MNHEY, CDR2 SMNVEV, per germline (reference sequence). Trimming shortened V by 5 bases and J by 2 bases, and 16 bases separated the two germline ends. CDR3 length: 16 amino acids.

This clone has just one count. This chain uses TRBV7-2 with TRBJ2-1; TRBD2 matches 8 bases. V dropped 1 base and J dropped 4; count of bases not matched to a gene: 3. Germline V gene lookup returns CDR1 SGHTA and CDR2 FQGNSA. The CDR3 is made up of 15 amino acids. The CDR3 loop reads CASSLERGPYNEQFF. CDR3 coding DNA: TGTGCCAGCAGCTTAGAGCGGGGGCCTTACAATGAGCAGTTCTTC.

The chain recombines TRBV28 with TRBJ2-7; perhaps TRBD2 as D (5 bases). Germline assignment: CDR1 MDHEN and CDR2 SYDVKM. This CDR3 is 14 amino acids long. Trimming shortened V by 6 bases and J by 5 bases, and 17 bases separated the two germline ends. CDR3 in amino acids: CASSFAGYGDEQYF. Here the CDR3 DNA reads TGTGCCAGCAGCTTTGCGGGCTATGGGGACGAGCAGTACTTC.

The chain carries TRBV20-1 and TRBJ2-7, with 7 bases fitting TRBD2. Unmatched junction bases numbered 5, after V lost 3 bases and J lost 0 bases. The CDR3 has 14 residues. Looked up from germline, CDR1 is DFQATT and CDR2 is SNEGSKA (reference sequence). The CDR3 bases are TGCAGTGCTAGTGGACTAGGCAACTCCTACGAGCAGTACTTC. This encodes CSASGLGNSYEQYF.

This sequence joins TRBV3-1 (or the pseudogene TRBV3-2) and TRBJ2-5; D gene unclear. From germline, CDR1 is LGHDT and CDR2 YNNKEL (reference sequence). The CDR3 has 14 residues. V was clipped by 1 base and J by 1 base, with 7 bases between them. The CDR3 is CASSQAFSQETQYF. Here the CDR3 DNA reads TGTGCCAGCAGCCAAGCTTTTAGCCAAGAGACCCAGTACTTC.

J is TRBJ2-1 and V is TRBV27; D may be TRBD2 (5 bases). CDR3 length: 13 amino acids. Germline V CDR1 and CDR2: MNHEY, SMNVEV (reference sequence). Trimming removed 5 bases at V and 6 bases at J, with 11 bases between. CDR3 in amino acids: CASSRTDRNEQFF. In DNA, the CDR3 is TGTGCCAGCAGTCGGACTGACCGCAATGAGCAGTTCTTC.

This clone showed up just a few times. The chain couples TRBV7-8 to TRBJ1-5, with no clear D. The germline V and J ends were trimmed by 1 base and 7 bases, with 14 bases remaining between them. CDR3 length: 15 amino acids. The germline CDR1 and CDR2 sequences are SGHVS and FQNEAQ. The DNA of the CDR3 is TGTGCCAGCAGCTTAGGGGCGGGCAGAAACCAGCCCCAGCATTTT. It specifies CASSLGAGRNQPQHF.

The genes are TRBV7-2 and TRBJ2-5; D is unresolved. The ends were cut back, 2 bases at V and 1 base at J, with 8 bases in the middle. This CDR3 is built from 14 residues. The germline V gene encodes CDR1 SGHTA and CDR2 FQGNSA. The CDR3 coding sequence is TGTGCCAGCAGCTTAACGACTCTCCAAGAGACCCAGTACTTC. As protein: CASSLTTLQETQYF.

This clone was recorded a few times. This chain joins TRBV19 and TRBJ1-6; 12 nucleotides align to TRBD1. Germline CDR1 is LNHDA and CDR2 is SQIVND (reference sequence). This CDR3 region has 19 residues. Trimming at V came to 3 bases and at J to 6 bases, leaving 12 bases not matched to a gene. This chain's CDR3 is CASSIYGTGGAGGNSPLHF. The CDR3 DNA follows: TGTGCCAGTAGTATCTACGGGACAGGGGGCGCAGGAGGTAATTCACCCCTCCACTTT.

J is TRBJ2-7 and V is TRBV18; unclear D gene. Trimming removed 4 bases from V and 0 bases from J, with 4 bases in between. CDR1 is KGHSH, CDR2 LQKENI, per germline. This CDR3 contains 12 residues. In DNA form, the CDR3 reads TGTGCCAGCTCACAGAGCTCCTACGAGCAGTACTTC. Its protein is CASSQSSYEQYF.

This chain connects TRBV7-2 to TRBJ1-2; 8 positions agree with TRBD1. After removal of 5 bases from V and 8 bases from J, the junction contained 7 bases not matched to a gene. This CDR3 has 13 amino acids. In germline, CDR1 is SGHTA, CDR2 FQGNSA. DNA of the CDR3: TGTGCCAGCAGCCCGGACAGGGTGACAGGCTACACCTTC. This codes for CASSPDRVTGYTF.

For the CDR3, the DNA is TGTGCCAGCACCGAAGGGGCAGTTGATCAGCCCCAGCATTTT. It yields the protein CASTEGAVDQPQHF. V usage is TRBV2 and J usage is TRBJ1-5, with D perhaps matching TRBD1 (5 bases). Germline V lookup: CDR1 SNHLY, CDR2 FYNNEI. Trimming pared 7 bases from V and 5 bases from J, leaving 15 bases between. The CDR3 consists of 14 residues.

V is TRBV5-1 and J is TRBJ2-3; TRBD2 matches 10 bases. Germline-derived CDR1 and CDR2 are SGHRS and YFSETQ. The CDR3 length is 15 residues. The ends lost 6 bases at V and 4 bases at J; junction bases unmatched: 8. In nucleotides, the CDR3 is TGCGCCAGCACATTAAGCGGGGGGGATCCAGATACGCAGTATTTT. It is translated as CASTLSGGDPDTQYF.

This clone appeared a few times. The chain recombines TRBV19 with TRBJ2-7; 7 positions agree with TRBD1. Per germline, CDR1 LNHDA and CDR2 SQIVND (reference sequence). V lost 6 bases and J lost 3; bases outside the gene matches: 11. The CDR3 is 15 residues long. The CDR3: CASSDPRRDSYEQYF. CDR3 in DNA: TGTGCCAGTAGCGACCCTCGAAGGGACAGCTACGAGCAGTACTTC.

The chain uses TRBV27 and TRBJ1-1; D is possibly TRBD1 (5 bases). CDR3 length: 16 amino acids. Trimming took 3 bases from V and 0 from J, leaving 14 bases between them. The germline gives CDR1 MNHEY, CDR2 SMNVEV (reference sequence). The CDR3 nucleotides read TGTGCCAGCAGTTTCAGGGCAGGGTGGCTGAACACTGAAGCTTTCTTT. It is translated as CASSFRAGWLNTEAFF.

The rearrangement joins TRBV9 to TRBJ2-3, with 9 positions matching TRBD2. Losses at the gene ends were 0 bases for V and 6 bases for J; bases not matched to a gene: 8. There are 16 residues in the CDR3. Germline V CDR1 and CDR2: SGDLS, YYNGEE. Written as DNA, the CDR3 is TGTGCCAGCAGCGTAGGGCTAGCGGGACCCCGGGATACGCAGTATTTT. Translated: CASSVGLAGPRDTQYF.

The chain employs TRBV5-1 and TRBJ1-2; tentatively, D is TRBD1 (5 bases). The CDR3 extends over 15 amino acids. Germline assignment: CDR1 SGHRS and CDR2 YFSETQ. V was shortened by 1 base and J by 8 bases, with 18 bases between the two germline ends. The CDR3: CASSLSPGPRGGYTF. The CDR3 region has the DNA TGCGCCAGCAGCTTGAGTCCGGGCCCCCGGGGGGGCTACACCTTC.

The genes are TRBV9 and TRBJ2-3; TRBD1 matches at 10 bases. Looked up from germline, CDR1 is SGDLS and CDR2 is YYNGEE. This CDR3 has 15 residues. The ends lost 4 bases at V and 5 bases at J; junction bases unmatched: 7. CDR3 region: CASSPRQGARDTQYF. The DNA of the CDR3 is TGTGCCAGCAGCCCTCGACAGGGGGCTAGAGATACGCAGTATTTT.